These T cell receptor beta chains were read from a single sample in a study of OX40 agonist ivuxolimab in advanced cancers. Here immunoSEQ multiplex PCR was the method, and the copy in TCRdb shows in-frame clones only, minus some. The table shows 81,000 or so clones, with less than 95% occurring only once. The specimen comprised CD4+ or CD8+ T cells sorted from blood, sampled in a trial of the OX40 agonist ivuxolimab. All receptors come from an adult with an advanced solid tumor such as melanoma, head and neck, liver or kidney cancer. The CDR3 runs from the conserved cysteine through the conserved F or W. Each record gives: clone size, V gene, J gene, D gene, CDR3 protein, CDR3 DNA. D genes are given only for firm matches. Size is stated for part of the rows, as once, few or many counts, or as a class when the clone is expanded.

-	TRBV19	TRBJ1-5	-	CASSMEGNRNQPQHF	TGTGCCAGTAGTATGGAAGGGAATCGCAATCAGCCCCAGCATTTT
-	TRBV29-1	TRBJ1-2	-	CSVPGIGYTF	TGCAGCGTTCCGGGGATAGGCTACACCTTC
-	TRBV5-1	TRBJ2-4	-	CASSLNYGLAKNIQYF	TGCGCCAGCAGCTTAAACTACGGATTAGCCAAAAACATTCAGTACTTC
-	TRBV28	TRBJ1-2	-	CASNYGLIYGYTF	TGTGCCAGCAATTACGGGCTCATCTATGGCTACACCTTC
-	TRBV28	TRBJ1-5	-	CASSRLVNQPQHF	TGTGCCAGCAGCCGACTGGTCAATCAGCCCCAGCATTTT
-	TRBV7-3	TRBJ1-2	-	CASSPGAGAGYGYTF	TGTGCCAGCAGCCCTGGGGCAGGGGCGGGCTATGGCTACACCTTC
-	TRBV11-1	TRBJ1-2	-	CASSLALPDITF	TGTGCCAGCAGCTTAGCGCTTCCGGACATAACCTTC
-	TRBV27	TRBJ2-2	TRBD1	CASKALPGQGVGELFF	TGTGCCAGCAAGGCCTTACCGGGACAGGGGGTCGGGGAGCTGTTTTTT
-	TRBV6-5	TRBJ2-1	TRBD2	CASGTSGTYNEQFF	TGTGCCAGTGGGACTAGCGGGACCTACAATGAGCAGTTCTTC
-	TRBV7-2	TRBJ1-6	-	CASSLRPALHSPLHF	TGTGCCAGCAGCTTACGACCGGCGCTTCATTCACCCCTCCACTTT
-	TRBV30	TRBJ1-4	-	CAWSPGVGVEKLFF	TGTGCCTGGAGTCCAGGGGTCGGGGTCGAAAAACTGTTTTTT
-	TRBV7-3	TRBJ1-1	-	CASSLTTGNTEAFF	TGTGCCAGCAGCTTAACTACAGGGAACACTGAAGCTTTCTTT
few	TRBV19	TRBJ1-1	TRBD1	CASSPRTGTTEAFF	TGTGCCAGTAGTCCAAGGACAGGCACCACTGAAGCTTTCTTT
once	TRBV13	TRBJ2-3	-	CASSSREDTQYF	TGTGCCAGCAGCTCCCGCGAAGATACGCAGTATTTT
-	TRBV5-1	TRBJ2-1	-	CASSLNTYSYNEQFF	TGCGCCAGCAGCTTGAACACTTACTCCTACAATGAGCAGTTCTTC
-	TRBV28	TRBJ2-2	-	CASRQSLGDTGELFF	TGTGCCAGCAGACAATCTCTAGGTGACACCGGGGAGCTGTTTTTT
-	TRBV27	TRBJ2-3	-	CASSTDLTDTQYF	TGTGCCAGCAGTACAGACCTTACAGATACGCAGTATTTT
once	TRBV27	TRBJ2-7	-	CASYFRYEQYF	TGTGCCAGCTATTTTCGCTACGAGCAGTACTTC
once	TRBV7-9	TRBJ1-1	-	CASSQLSREGTEAFF	TGTGCCAGCAGCCAACTTAGCAGGGAGGGGACTGAAGCTTTCTTT
-	TRBV30	TRBJ2-1	-	CAWSASFDEQFF	TGTGCCTGGAGTGCTTCATTCGATGAGCAGTTCTTC
-	TRBV27	TRBJ2-2	-	CASSLLASGSGTGELFF	TGTGCCAGCAGTTTATTGGCTAGTGGGTCGGGCACCGGGGAGCTGTTTTTT
-	TRBV14	TRBJ1-1	-	CASSQYMLGEAFF	TGTGCCAGCAGCCAATACATGCTGGGTGAAGCTTTCTTT
-	TRBV9	TRBJ2-5	-	CASSAETSNWETQYF	TGTGCCAGCAGCGCCGAGACATCGAACTGGGAGACCCAGTACTTC
-	TRBV28	TRBJ2-7	-	CASRPAAVYEQYF	TGTGCCAGCAGGCCCGCGGCAGTCTACGAGCAGTACTTC
few	TRBV4-2	TRBJ1-1	-	CASSQGRLLEAFF	TGTGCCAGCAGCCAAGGACGGTTACTCGAAGCTTTCTTT
-	TRBV6-5	TRBJ1-3	-	CASSYSMGESGNTIYF	TGTGCCAGCAGTTACTCGATGGGTGAATCTGGAAACACCATATATTTT
once	TRBV4-3	TRBJ1-2	-	CASSPMADSTYGYTF	TGCGCCAGCAGTCCCATGGCAGACTCAACTTATGGCTACACCTTC
-	TRBV14	TRBJ1-2	-	CASSQDVIPYGYTF	TGTGCCAGCAGCCAAGATGTTATCCCTTATGGCTACACCTTC
-	TRBV7-9	TRBJ1-3	-	CASSLLGNTIYF	TGTGCCAGCAGCTTATTAGGAAACACCATATATTTT